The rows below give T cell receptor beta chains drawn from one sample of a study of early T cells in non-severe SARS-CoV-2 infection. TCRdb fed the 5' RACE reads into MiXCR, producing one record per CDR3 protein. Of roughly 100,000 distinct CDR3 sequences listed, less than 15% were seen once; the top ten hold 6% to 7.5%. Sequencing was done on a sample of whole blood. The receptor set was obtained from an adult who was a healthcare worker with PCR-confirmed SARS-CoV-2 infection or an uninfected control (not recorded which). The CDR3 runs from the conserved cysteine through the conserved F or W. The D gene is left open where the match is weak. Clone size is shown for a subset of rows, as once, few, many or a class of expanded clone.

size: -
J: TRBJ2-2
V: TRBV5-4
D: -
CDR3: CASTRTHANTGELFF
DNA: TGTGCCAGCACACGGACGCACGCGAACACCGGGGAGCTGTTTTTT

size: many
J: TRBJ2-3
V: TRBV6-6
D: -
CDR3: CASSPSGGWADTQYF
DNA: TGTGCCAGCAGCCCTTCTGGGGGGTGGGCAGATACGCAGTATTTT

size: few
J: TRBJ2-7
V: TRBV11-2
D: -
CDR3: CASSSRTLSYEQYF
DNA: TGTGCCAGCAGCTCGAGGACACTCTCCTACGAGCAGTACTTC

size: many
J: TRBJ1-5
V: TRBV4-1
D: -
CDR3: CASSLSVFRDNQPQHF
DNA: TGCGCCAGCAGCCTGAGCGTTTTTCGGGACAATCAGCCCCAGCATTTT

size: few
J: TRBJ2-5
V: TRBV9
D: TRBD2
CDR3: CASSARLAEGETQYF
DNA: TGTGCCAGCAGCGCCAGACTAGCGGAGGGGGAGACCCAGTACTTC

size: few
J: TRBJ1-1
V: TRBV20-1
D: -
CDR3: CSARPLDEAFF
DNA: TGCAGTGCTAGGCCCCTAGATGAAGCTTTCTTT

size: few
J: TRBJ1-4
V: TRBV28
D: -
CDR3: CASSLGGQGNEKLFF
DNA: TGTGCCAGCAGTTTAGGGGGCCAGGGTAATGAAAAACTGTTTTTT

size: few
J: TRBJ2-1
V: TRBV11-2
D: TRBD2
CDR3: CASSPRTSGTRISYNEQFF
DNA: TGTGCCAGCAGCCCCAGGACTAGCGGGACACGAATTTCCTACAATGAGCAGTTCTTC

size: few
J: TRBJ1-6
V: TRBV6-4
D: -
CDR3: CASSEEEDSPLHF
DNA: TGTGCCAGCAGTGAAGAGGAGGATTCACCCCTCCACTTT

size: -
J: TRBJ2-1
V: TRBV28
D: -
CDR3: CASSGTVSYNEQFF
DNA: TGTGCCAGCAGCGGGACTGTCTCCTACAATGAGCAGTTCTTC

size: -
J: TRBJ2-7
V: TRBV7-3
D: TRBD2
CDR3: CASSPMGLPHEQYF
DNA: TGTGCCAGCAGCCCCATGGGACTACCCCACGAGCAGTACTTC

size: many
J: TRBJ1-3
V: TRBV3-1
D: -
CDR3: CASSRTASGNTIYF
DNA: TGTGCCAGCAGCCGGACGGCCTCTGGAAACACCATATATTTT

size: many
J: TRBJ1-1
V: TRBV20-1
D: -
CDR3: CSARAPNTEAFF
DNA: TGCAGTGCTAGGGCACCGAACACTGAAGCTTTCTTT

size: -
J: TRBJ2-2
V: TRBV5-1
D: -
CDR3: CASSLGPANTGELFF
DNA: TGCGCCAGCAGCTTGGGTCCCGCGAACACCGGGGAGCTGTTTTTT

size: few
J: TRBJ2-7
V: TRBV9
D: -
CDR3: CASSSGSIEEEQYF
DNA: TGTGCCAGCAGCTCCGGTAGTATTGAGGAGGAGCAGTACTTC

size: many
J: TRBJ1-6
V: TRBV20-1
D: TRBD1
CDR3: CSARGSTGANSPLHF
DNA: TGCAGTGCTAGAGGGTCCACAGGGGCGAATTCACCCCTCCACTTT

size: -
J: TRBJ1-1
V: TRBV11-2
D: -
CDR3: CASSLGPGSEAFF
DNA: TGTGCCAGCAGCTTAGGTCCGGGGTCTGAAGCTTTCTTT